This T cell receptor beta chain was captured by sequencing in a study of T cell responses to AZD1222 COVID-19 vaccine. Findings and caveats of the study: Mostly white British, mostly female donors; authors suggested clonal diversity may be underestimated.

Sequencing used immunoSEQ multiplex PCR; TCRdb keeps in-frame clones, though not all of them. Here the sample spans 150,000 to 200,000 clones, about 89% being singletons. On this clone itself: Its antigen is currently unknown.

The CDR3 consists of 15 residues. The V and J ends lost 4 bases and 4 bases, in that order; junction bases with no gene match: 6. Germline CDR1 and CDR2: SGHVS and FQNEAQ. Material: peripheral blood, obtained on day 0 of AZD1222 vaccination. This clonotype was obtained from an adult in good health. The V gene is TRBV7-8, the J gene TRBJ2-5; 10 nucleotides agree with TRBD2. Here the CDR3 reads CASSSSSGSAETQYF. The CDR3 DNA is TGTGCCAGCAGCTCGTCTAGCGGGAGCGCAGAGACCCAGTACTTC.